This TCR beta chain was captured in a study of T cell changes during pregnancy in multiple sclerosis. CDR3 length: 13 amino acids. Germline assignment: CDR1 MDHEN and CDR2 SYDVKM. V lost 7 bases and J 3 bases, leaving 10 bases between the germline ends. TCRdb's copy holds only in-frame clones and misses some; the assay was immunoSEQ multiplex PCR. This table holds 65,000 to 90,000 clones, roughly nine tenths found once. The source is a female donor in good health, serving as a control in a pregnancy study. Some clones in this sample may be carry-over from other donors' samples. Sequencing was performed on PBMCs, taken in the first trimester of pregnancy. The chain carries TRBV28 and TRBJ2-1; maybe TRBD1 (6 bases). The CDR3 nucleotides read TGTGCCAGCACCCTGGACAGCTACAATGAGCAGTTCTTC. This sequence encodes CASTLDSYNEQFF.